Listed below are T cell receptor beta chains from one sample, sequenced in a study of shared clonotypes between healthy human individuals. Profiled with immunoSEQ multiplex PCR; TCRdb holds only in-frame clones, not every one. The repertoire includes around 700,000 clones, 72% of them detected once, and approximately 1.8% sits in the top ten. The sequencing sample was made of memory CD4+ T cells sorted from blood. The source of these receptors is a woman aged 25 to 39 in good health. Each CDR3 is given with its conserved first and last residue. D genes are given only for firm matches. Rows may omit the clone size; those that give it use once, few, many or a size class.

>.|TRBD2|TRBV11-3|TRBJ2-7
TGTGCCAGCAGCACGTCGGGACTAGCGGGAAGCGACGAGCAGTACTTC
CASSTSGLAGSDEQYF
>.|.|TRBV28|TRBJ1-1
TGTGCCAGCAGTTGGAGACTTTCGGAAGCTTTCTTT
CASSWRLSEAFF
>.|.|TRBV18|TRBJ2-3
TGTGCCAGCTCACCACCCAGCGCCAGGGGAATTGGTACAGATACGCAGTATTTT
CASSPPSARGIGTDTQYF
>once|.|TRBV18|TRBJ1-4
TGTGCCAGCTCACCACGGGAAGTTGGGCCAACTAATGAAAAACTGTTTTTT
CASSPREVGPTNEKLFF
>few|TRBD2|TRBV28|TRBJ2-3
TGTGCCAGCGCGGAACTAGCGGGAGGGCCAGCAGATACGCAGTATTTT
CASAELAGGPADTQYF
>.|.|TRBV27|TRBJ2-3
TGTGCCAGCAGTCCCTTCGCGACAGATACGCAGTATTTT
CASSPFATDTQYF
>.|.|TRBV7-8|TRBJ1-2
TGTGCCAGCAGCTTAATGGGGATGGGATACACCTTC
CASSLMGMGYTF
>.|TRBD1|TRBV19|TRBJ2-2
TGTGCCACGGGACAGGGACGTACCGGGGAGCTGTTTTTT
CATGQGRTGELFF
>once|.|TRBV2|TRBJ1-5
TGTGCCAGTGGCGAGGGGCAGGGACGAAATCAGCCCCAGCATTTT
CASGEGQGRNQPQHF
>few|.|TRBV10-2|TRBJ2-5
TGCGCCAGCAGCGGCGGCGGGACACAAGAGACCCAGTACTTC
CASSGGGTQETQYF
>few|.|TRBV28|TRBJ2-1
TGTGCCAGCATCCCTGGCCACGGGCTAAATGAGCAGTTCTTC
CASIPGHGLNEQFF
>.|.|TRBV19|TRBJ2-3
TGTGCCAGTGGAGGATTCGTCACAGATACGCAGTATTTT
CASGGFVTDTQYF
>.|.|TRBV7-7|TRBJ2-2
TGTGCCAGCAGCTTAGATCGCGGAGACGGGAAGGGGACCGGGGAGCTGTTTTTT
CASSLDRGDGKGTGELFF
>.|TRBD1|TRBV7-9|TRBJ1-4
TGTGCCAGCATCAAACAGGGGCTAGGAGGTGAAAAACTGTTTTTT
CASIKQGLGGEKLFF
>.|.|TRBV7-2|TRBJ1-2
TGTGCCAGCAGTTCAAGGGACAACTATGGCTACACCTTC
CASSSRDNYGYTF
>.|.|TRBV14|TRBJ2-2
TGTGCCAGCAGCCAATGGGGGTCCACTACTTTTGCCGGGGAGCTGTTTTTT
CASSQWGSTTFAGELFF
>.|.|TRBV6-1|TRBJ1-5
TGTGCCAGCAGTCGACAGCTCAATCAGCCCCAGCATTTT
CASSRQLNQPQHF
>.|.|TRBV19|TRBJ2-7
TGTGCCAGTAGTGAGCGGGCAAGCTCCTACGAGCAGTACTTC
CASSERASSYEQYF
>.|TRBD2|TRBV5-1|TRBJ2-7
TGCGCCAGCAGCTCTAGGGGACTAGCGTCGAGTTTATACGAGCAGTACTTC
CASSSRGLASSLYEQYF
>.|.|TRBV28|TRBJ1-4
TGTGCCAGCAGTACCCGACACCGGGAAAAACTGTTTTTT
CASSTRHREKLFF
>.|TRBD1|TRBV5-4|TRBJ1-2
TGTGCCAGCAGCTTGGGACAGGGGGTAACTGGCTATGGCTACACCTTC
CASSLGQGVTGYGYTF
>few|.|TRBV6-1|TRBJ1-1
TGTGCCAGCAGTGAAGTTCATACGAACACTGAAGCTTTCTTT
CASSEVHTNTEAFF
>.|.|TRBV1|TRBJ2-1
TGCACCAGCGGGTGCGGAGCGCGCTCCTACAATGAGCAGTTCTTC
CTSGCGARSYNEQFF
>once|.|TRBV6-6|TRBJ2-7
TGTGCCAGCAGCACCGGTGGCAGATCCTACGAGCAGTACTTC
CASSTGGRSYEQYF
>.|.|TRBV5-1|TRBJ1-1
TGCGCCAGCAGAAGATCCCTAGAGAACACTGAAGCTTTCTTT
CASRRSLENTEAFF
>.|.|TRBV7-9|TRBJ1-1
TGTGCCAGCAGCTCCGGTTGGGGGACTGAAGCTTTCTTT
CASSSGWGTEAFF
>.|.|TRBV28|TRBJ1-1
TGTGCCAGCAGTTTACCACAAGGGCTGAACACTGAAGCTTTCTTT
CASSLPQGLNTEAFF
>.|.|TRBV6-1|TRBJ2-7
TGTGCCAGCAGTACCGGCCGAACCTACGAGCAGTACTTC
CASSTGRTYEQYF
>.|.|TRBV27|TRBJ1-1
TGTGCCAGCAGGAAACAGGGAGGGGACACTGAAGCTTTCTTT
CASRKQGGDTEAFF
>.|.|TRBV19|TRBJ2-1
TGTGCCAGTAGTATAGATTTTTCGGGCGAGCAGTTCTTC
CASSIDFSGEQFF
>.|TRBD2|TRBV28|TRBJ2-5
TGTGCCAGCAGCCTTAGCGGGAGTAAAGAGACCCAGTACTTC
CASSLSGSKETQYF
>once|.|TRBV2|TRBJ2-3
TGTGCCAGCAGTACCGGGGCGGGCACAGATACGCAGTATTTT
CASSTGAGTDTQYF
>.|TRBD2|TRBV4-1|TRBJ2-7
TGCGCCAGCAGCCAAGATGTGAGCGGGAAATGGTACGAGCAGTACTTC
CASSQDVSGKWYEQYF
>.|.|TRBV15|TRBJ1-5
TGTGCCACCAGCAGAGATCCTCAGGGTAGCAATCAGCCCCAGCATTTT
CATSRDPQGSNQPQHF
>.|TRBD2|TRBV10-2|TRBJ2-5
TGCGCCAGCAGTGAGCCTCCGGGACTATCCACTCAAGAGACCCAGTACTTC
CASSEPPGLSTQETQYF
>.|.|TRBV2|TRBJ1-2
TGTGCCAGCAGTGATAGTGGGGGGAACTATGGCTACACCTTC
CASSDSGGNYGYTF
>few|TRBD1|TRBV18|TRBJ1-4
TGTGCCAGCTCACCAAGAGTGGACAGGGTCCTTGAAAAACTGTTTTTT
CASSPRVDRVLEKLFF
>.|.|TRBV5-4|TRBJ2-5
TGTGCCAGCAGCTTGGCCAGAGGCATTTCTGAAGAGACCCAGTACTTC
CASSLARGISEETQYF
>.|TRBD2|TRBV7-8|TRBJ2-7
TGTGCCAGCAGCCCAGCGGGGGGTAGTGTGGGCCTTCGCGAGCAGTACTTC
CASSPAGGSVGLREQYF
>.|.|TRBV9|TRBJ2-1
TGTGCCAGCAGCGTAGAGACGTACTACAATGAGCAGTTCTTC
CASSVETYYNEQFF
>.|TRBD2|TRBV5-4|TRBJ2-7
TGTGCCAGCAGCCGGGGGGGCAGGTCTTCCTACGAGCAGTACTTC
CASSRGGRSSYEQYF
>once|.|TRBV5-6|TRBJ1-3
TGTGCCAGCAGCTTTCGCGGACGATACTCTGGAAACACCATATATTTT
CASSFRGRYSGNTIYF
>.|TRBD1|TRBV30|TRBJ1-3
TGTGCCGGACAGGGTTCGTACACCATATATTTT
CAGQGSYTIYF
>.|TRBD1|TRBV7-3|TRBJ1-1
TGTGCCAGCAGCTTAAGTCACAGGGGATGGAACACTGAAGCTTTCTTT
CASSLSHRGWNTEAFF
>few|TRBD1|TRBV14|TRBJ2-2
TGTGCCAGCAGCCCTAGGACAGGGCCTACGAACACCGGGGAGCTGTTTTTT
CASSPRTGPTNTGELFF
>.|TRBD2|TRBV19|TRBJ2-7
TGTGCCAGTAGTCAAGGACTAGCGGCGTACGAGCAGTACTTC
CASSQGLAAYEQYF
>.|.|TRBV7-2|TRBJ2-1
TGTGCCAGCAGCGGTAGGACGGGGAGCTCCTACAATGAGCAGTTCTTC
CASSGRTGSSYNEQFF
>many|.|TRBV2|TRBJ2-7
TGTCCTAAACGAGATGGGAGAAGAGGGTCCTACGAGCAGTACTTC
CPKRDGRRGSYEQYF
>few|.|TRBV10-3|TRBJ2-3
TGTGCCATCAGTGATCGCCCCCGCACAGATACGCAGTATTTT
CAISDRPRTDTQYF